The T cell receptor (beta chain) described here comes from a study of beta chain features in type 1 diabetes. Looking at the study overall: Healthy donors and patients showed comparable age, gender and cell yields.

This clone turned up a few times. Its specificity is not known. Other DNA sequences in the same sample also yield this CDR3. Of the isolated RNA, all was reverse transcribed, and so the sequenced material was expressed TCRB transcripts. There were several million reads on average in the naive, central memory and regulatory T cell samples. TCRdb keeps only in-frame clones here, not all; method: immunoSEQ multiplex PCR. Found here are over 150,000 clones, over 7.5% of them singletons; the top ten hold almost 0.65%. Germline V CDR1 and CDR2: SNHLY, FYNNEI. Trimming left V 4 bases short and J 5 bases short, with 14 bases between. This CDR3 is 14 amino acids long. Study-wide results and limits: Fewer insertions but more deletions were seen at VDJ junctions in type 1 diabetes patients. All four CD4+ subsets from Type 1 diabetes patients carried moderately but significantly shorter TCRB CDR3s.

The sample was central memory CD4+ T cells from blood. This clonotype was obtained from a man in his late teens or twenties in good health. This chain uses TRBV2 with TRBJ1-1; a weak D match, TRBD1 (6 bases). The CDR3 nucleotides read TGTGCCAGCAGTGTGACAGGAGTTGATACTGAAGCTTTCTTT. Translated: CASSVTGVDTEAFF.